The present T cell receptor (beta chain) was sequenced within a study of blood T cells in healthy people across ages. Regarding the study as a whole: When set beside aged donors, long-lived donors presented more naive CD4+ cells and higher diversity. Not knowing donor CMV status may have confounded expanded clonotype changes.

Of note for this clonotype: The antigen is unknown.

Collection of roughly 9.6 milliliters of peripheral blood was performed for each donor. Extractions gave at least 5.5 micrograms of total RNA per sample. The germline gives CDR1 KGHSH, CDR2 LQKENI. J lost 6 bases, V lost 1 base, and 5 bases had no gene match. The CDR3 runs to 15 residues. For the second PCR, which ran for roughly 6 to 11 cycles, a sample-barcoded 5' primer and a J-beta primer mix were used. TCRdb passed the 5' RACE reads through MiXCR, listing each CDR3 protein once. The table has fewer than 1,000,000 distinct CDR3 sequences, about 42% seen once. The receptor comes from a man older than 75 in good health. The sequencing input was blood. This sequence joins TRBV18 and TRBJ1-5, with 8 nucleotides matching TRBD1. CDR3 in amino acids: CASSPRTGITQPQHF. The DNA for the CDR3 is TGTGCCAGCTCACCACGGACAGGGATAACTCAGCCCCAGCATTTT. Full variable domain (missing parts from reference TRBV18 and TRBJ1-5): NAGVMQNPRHLVRRRGQEARLRCSPMKGHSHVYWYRQLPEEGLKFMVYLQKENIIDESGMPKERFSAEFPKEGPSILRIQQVVRGDSAAYFCASSPRTGITQPQHFGDGTRLSIL.